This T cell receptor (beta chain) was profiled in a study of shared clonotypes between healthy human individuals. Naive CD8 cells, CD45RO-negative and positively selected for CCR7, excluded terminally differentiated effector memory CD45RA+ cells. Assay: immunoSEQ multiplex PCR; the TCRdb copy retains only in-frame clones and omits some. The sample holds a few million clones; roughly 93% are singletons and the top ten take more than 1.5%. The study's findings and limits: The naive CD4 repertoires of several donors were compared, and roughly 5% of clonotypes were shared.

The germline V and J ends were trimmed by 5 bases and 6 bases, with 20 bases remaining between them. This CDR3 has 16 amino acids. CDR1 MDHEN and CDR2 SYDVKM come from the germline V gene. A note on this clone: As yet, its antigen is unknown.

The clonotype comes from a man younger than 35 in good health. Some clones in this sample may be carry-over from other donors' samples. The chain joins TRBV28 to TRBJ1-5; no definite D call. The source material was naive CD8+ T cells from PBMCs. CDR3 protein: CASSPLIQLRSQPQHF. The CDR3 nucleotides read TGTGCCAGCAGTCCTTTAATACAACTCCGGAGTCAGCCCCAGCATTTT.